One sample yielded the 31 T cell receptor beta chains listed below, sequenced in a study of blood T cell repertoires in COVID-19 (dated by TCRdb to 2018 to 2021). Libraries were constructed by the immunoSEQ multiplex PCR assay. The immuneACCESS repertoire file appears here via TCRdb, limited to in-frame rearrangements. These files lack a portion of the clones; in checked studies, under half of the deficit traces to unresolved V genes, and the cause of the others is not known. The sample yields approximately 140,000 clones; about 88% were counted once. The ten top clones hold more than 9% of the sample. Material for sequencing was peripheral blood. The receptors here all came from a man aged 45-60 years with active or convalescent COVID-19.

The chain employs TRBV5-1 and TRBJ2-1, with 7 bases matching TRBD2. CDR1 and CDR2 (germline): SGHRS, YFSETQ. CDR3 size: 16 residues. The V and J ends lost 0 bases and 1 base, in that order; junction bases with no gene match: 4. Written as DNA, the CDR3 is TGCGCCAGCAGCTTGGTGGCTAGCGGATCCTACAATGAGCAGTTCTTC. This codes for CASSLVASGSYNEQFF.

This clone appeared a single time. The J gene is TRBJ2-3, the V gene TRBV5-1; tentatively, D is TRBD2 (6 bases). CDR1 is SGHRS, CDR2 YFSETQ, per germline. The germline V and J ends were trimmed by 4 bases and 0 bases, with 9 bases remaining between them. CDR3 length: 14 residues. CDR3 nucleotide sequence: TGCGCCAGCAGCCACGGGACTAGCACAGATACGCAGTATTTT. It yields the protein CASSHGTSTDTQYF.

CDR3 residues: CASSPLQGAYTEAFF. The CDR3 region has the DNA TGTGCCAGCAGCCCGCTACAGGGTGCGTACACTGAAGCTTTCTTT. The rearrangement links TRBV5-4 to TRBJ1-1, with D perhaps matching TRBD1 (6 bases). Trimming stripped 4 bases from V and 3 bases from J, with 16 bases between. The CDR3 is 15 amino acids. Germline lookup yields CDR1 SGHNT and CDR2 YYREEE (reference sequence).

This rearrangement joins TRBV21-1 to TRBJ2-3; TRBD1 is the table's D call, not checked against the DNA. TRBV21-1 is assigned pseudogene status. The CDR3 covers 15 residues. The CDR3 sequence is CASSLQYFSTDTQYF. CDR3 DNA: TGTGCCAGCAGCTTGCAGTATTTTAGCACAGATACGCAGTATTTT.

The rearrangement uses TRBV13 and TRBJ2-5, with 8 bases fitting TRBD1. V shed 5 bases, J shed 1 base, and the junction held 6 bases outside the gene matches. Germline V lookup: CDR1 PRHDT, CDR2 FYEKMQ (reference sequence). The CDR3 has 15 residues. The CDR3 region has the DNA TGTGCCAGCAGCCCCCGGACAGGGCGCCAAGAGACCCAGTACTTC. Residues: CASSPRTGRQETQYF.

The chain employs TRBV5-4 and TRBJ2-7; the match to TRBD2 covers 8 bases. Looked up from germline, CDR1 is SGHNT and CDR2 is YYREEE (reference sequence). V trimming: 4 bases; J trimming: 6 bases; junction bases outside the gene matches: 12. CDR3 length equals 15 residues. CDR3 bases: TGTGCCAGCAGCCCGGGGGGGCTAGCCGAACTCGAGCAGTACTTC. Translating gives CASSPGGLAELEQYF.

This chain links TRBV7-9 with TRBJ1-4, with TRBD1 as a possible D gene (6 bases). Deletions cut 5 bases from V and 2 bases from J, with 12 bases between. From germline, CDR1 is SEHNR and CDR2 FQNEAQ (reference sequence). This CDR3 region has 15 residues. The CDR3 nucleotides are TGTGCCAGCAGCCCCAGGGGAGGGACTAATGAAAAACTGTTTTTT. Protein sequence: CASSPRGGTNEKLFF.

The rearrangement uses TRBV6-2 or TRBV6-3 and TRBJ2-7; the match to TRBD1 covers 10 bases. Trimming took 0 bases from V and 3 from J; bases not matched to a gene: 5. This CDR3 has 16 residues. The germline gives CDR1 MNHEY, CDR2 SVGEGT. In DNA, the CDR3 is TGTGCCAGCAGTTACTCCGGGACAGGGGATTTCTACGAGCAGTACTTC. The encoded protein is CASSYSGTGDFYEQYF.

The chain has TRBV5-4 and TRBJ2-7; 10 bases fit TRBD2. The junction had 0 bases not matched to a gene; V was cut back by 1 base and J by 2 bases. Germline lookup yields CDR1 SGHNT and CDR2 YYREEE (reference sequence). This CDR3 region has 14 residues. Here the CDR3 reads CASSLTSGTYEQYF. The CDR3 DNA reads TGTGCCAGCAGCTTGACTAGCGGGACCTACGAGCAGTACTTC.

The V gene is TRBV19, the J gene TRBJ1-5; D not resolved. Trimming took off 1 base at V and 6 bases at J, with 13 bases between the two ends. Germline V gene lookup returns CDR1 LNHDA and CDR2 SQIVND (reference sequence). CDR3 size: 15 residues. The CDR3 region is CASSIAPVAPQPQHF. For the CDR3, the DNA is TGTGCCAGTAGTATAGCCCCAGTGGCCCCTCAGCCCCAGCATTTT.

This clone was observed a single time. The rearrangement joins TRBV5-6 to TRBJ2-2; D is possibly TRBD2 (6 bases). V dropped 3 bases and J dropped 0 bases, with 15 bases sitting between them. The CDR3 is 17 amino acids. The germline V gene encodes CDR1 SGHDT and CDR2 YYEEEE. Here the CDR3 reads CASSSFRLGSNTGELFF. The CDR3 DNA reads as TGTGCCAGCAGCTCCTTTCGACTAGGATCGAACACCGGGGAGCTGTTTTTT.

The chain combines TRBV5-1 with TRBJ2-5; 7 bases are a match to TRBD1. The V and J ends lost 0 bases and 2 bases, in that order; junction bases with no gene match: 13. Germline V gives CDR1 SGHRS, CDR2 YFSETQ. The length of the CDR3 is 18 residues. In DNA form, the CDR3 reads TGCGCCAGCAGCTTGGCCCCACTCACAGGGGCCGGACAAGAGACCCAGTACTTC. Translation: CASSLAPLTGAGQETQYF.

This clone was counted once. V gene TRBV14 combines with J gene TRBJ2-1; the match to TRBD2 covers 13 bases. There are 20 residues in the CDR3. The V gene end was trimmed by 4 bases and the J gene end by 9 bases; junction bases not matched to a gene: 21. Germline V CDR1 and CDR2: SGHDN, FVKESK. CDR3 coding DNA: TGTGCCAGCAGCCCAGCCTCAGGACTAGCGGGAGAATGGGCCTTCGGTGAGCAGTTCTTC. Residues: CASSPASGLAGEWAFGEQFF.

Here the CDR3 reads CASSYSVNQPQHF. The DNA of the CDR3 is TGTGCCAGCAGTTACTCCGTCAATCAGCCCCAGCATTTT. V and J are TRBV6-5 and TRBJ1-5, with D unresolved. The CDR3 spans 13 residues. Trimming removed 0 bases from V and 3 bases from J, with 3 bases in between. Germline V gives CDR1 MNHEY, CDR2 SVGAGI.

This clone was seen only a few times. V and J are TRBV6-1 and TRBJ1-5; D is uncertain. The V gene lost 3 bases and the J gene lost 5 bases, with 23 bases spanning the gap. The CDR3 runs 18 residues. CDR1 MNHNS and CDR2 SASEGT come from the germline V gene. The CDR3 DNA follows: TGTGCCAGCAGTGACAGCTTAAAATCCCATACGAGGTATCAGCCCCAGCATTTT. It codes for CASSDSLKSHTRYQPQHF.

This sequence joins TRBV7-9 and TRBJ1-5; 7 nucleotides align to TRBD1. Germline CDR1 SEHNR, CDR2 FQNEAQ (reference sequence). The CDR3 is 15 amino acids. The junction had 7 bases not matched to a gene; V was cut back by 4 bases and J by 4 bases. CDR3: CASSSTTGLNQPQHF. The CDR3 bases are TGTGCCAGCAGCTCGACGACAGGGCTGAATCAGCCCCAGCATTTT.

The V and J genes are TRBV28 and TRBJ2-5, with D possibly being TRBD2 (6 bases). The CDR3 consists of 16 residues. CDR1 is MDHEN and CDR2 is SYDVKM in the germline V gene. The V and J ends lost 3 bases and 6 bases respectively, with 20 bases between them. CDR3 region: CASSFRGLATLKTQYF. CDR3 nucleotide sequence: TGTGCCAGCAGTTTCCGCGGGCTAGCGACTTTGAAGACCCAGTACTTC. The full variable domain, in which reference TRBV28 and TRBJ2-5 provide the parts outside the CDR3, is DVKVTQSSRYLVKRTGEKVFLECVQDMDHENMFWYRQDPGLGLRLIYFSYDVKMKEKGDIPEGYSVSREKKERFSLILESASTNQTSMYLCASSFRGLATLKTQYFGPGTRLLVL.

The rearrangement joins TRBV5-6 to TRBJ2-5, with D tentatively TRBD2 (6 bases). The CDR3 sequence is 14 residues long. Germline V CDR1 and CDR2: SGHDT, YYEEEE. Trimming took off 2 bases at V and 5 bases at J, with 13 bases between the two ends. CDR3 region: CASSLTGDKETQYF. As DNA, the CDR3 is TGTGCCAGCAGCTTAACGGGGGATAAGGAGACCCAGTACTTC.

The chain joins TRBV2 to TRBJ2-3; possibly TRBD2 for D (6 bases). The CDR3 is made up of 13 amino acids. Trimming removed 5 bases at V and 0 bases at J, with 6 bases between. CDR1 is SNHLY and CDR2 is FYNNEI in the germline V gene. This CDR3 reads CASSSGSTDTQYF. The CDR3 DNA reads TGTGCCAGCAGTAGCGGGAGCACAGATACGCAGTATTTT. Combining the CDR3 with reference TRBV2 and TRBJ2-3 gives the whole variable domain EPEVTQTPSHQVTQMGQEVILRCVPISNHLYFYWYRQILGQKVEFLVSFYNNEISEKSEIFDDQFSVERPDGSNFTLKIRSTKLEDSAMYFCASSSGSTDTQYFGPGTRLTVL.

The chain is built from TRBV27 and TRBJ1-6; tentative D call: TRBD1 (6 bases). This CDR3 has 16 residues. In germline, CDR1 is MNHEY, CDR2 SMNVEV (reference sequence). Trimming took 6 bases from V and 0 from J, leaving 12 bases between them. The CDR3 nucleotides read TGTGCCAGCAGCCCCGACAGGAGCTCCTATAATTCACCCCTCCACTTT. Amino acids: CASSPDRSSYNSPLHF.

J is TRBJ1-5 and V is TRBV28, with D uncertain. Trimming removed 6 bases from V and 2 bases from J, with 17 bases in between. The V gene's germline CDR1 is MDHEN and CDR2 SYDVKM. The CDR3 is made up of 16 amino acids. The CDR3 spells CASSPGPLLGNQPQHF. The DNA of the CDR3 is TGTGCCAGCAGCCCGGGTCCTCTTTTGGGCAATCAGCCCCAGCATTTT.

The rearrangement links TRBV30 to TRBJ2-3; perhaps TRBD2 as D (6 bases). From germline, CDR1 is GTSNPN and CDR2 SVGIG (reference sequence). Trimming shortened V by 4 bases and J by 0 bases, and 14 bases separated the two germline ends. This CDR3 is built from 15 residues. In DNA form, the CDR3 reads TGTGCCTGGAACAGACTAGGGCAAAGCACAGATACGCAGTATTTT. Translation gives CAWNRLGQSTDTQYF.

The chain links TRBV19 to TRBJ2-7; the match to TRBD2 covers 10 bases. The J segment lost 0 bases and the V segment lost 11 bases, leaving 4 bases of the junction unmatched. Germline loops: CDR1 LNHDA, CDR2 SQIVND (reference sequence). CDR3 length: 13 residues. CDR3 loop: CASGLAVSYEQYF. The CDR3 region has the DNA TGTGCCTCCGGACTAGCGGTCTCCTACGAGCAGTACTTC.

CDR3 in DNA: TGTGCCAGCAGCCTCCGTAGCGGGAGGGCCGTCGAGCAGTACTTC. The encoded protein is CASSLRSGRAVEQYF. The chain couples TRBV7-9 to TRBJ2-7, with 11 nucleotides matching TRBD2. Unmatched junction bases numbered 9, after V lost 5 bases and J lost 6 bases. This CDR3 contains 15 residues. Germline V gene data show CDR1 as SEHNR and CDR2 as FQNEAQ (reference sequence).

The chain joins TRBV9 to TRBJ2-1; 14 bases map to TRBD2. Germline CDR1 reads SGDLS; CDR2 reads YYNGEE. The CDR3 totals 16 residues. With V trimmed by 0 bases and J by 10 bases, 6 bases remained unmatched. CDR3 nucleotides: TGTGCCAGCAGCGTAGGCGGACTAGCGGGAGGCAGGGAGCAGTTCTTC. Translated: CASSVGGLAGGREQFF.

This chain uses TRBV4-1 with TRBJ2-1; TRBD2 is a possible D gene (5 bases). The CDR3 sequence is 13 residues long. Trimming removed 4 bases at V and 10 bases at J, with 14 bases between. The germline CDR1 and CDR2 sequences are MGHRA and YSYEKL. The CDR3 loop is CASSPWGVWEQFF. CDR3 DNA: TGCGCCAGCAGCCCTTGGGGAGTATGGGAGCAGTTCTTC.

This chain uses TRBV11-2 with TRBJ1-2; D is uncertain. This CDR3 has 12 amino acids. Trimming cost V 6 bases and J 7 bases, with 12 bases left between them. Germline lookup yields CDR1 SGHAT and CDR2 FQNNGV. CDR3 region: CASREGYSGYTF. The CDR3 DNA reads TGTGCCAGCAGGGAGGGTTATAGTGGCTACACCTTC.

The chain recombines TRBV6-5 with TRBJ2-7; D may be TRBD1 (6 bases). With 2 bases removed from V and 8 bases from J, the gap between germline ends came to 7 bases. Germline assignment: CDR1 MNHEY and CDR2 SVGAGI. The CDR3 covers 11 residues. CDR3 bases: TGTGCCAGCAGTTACGGACAGCAGCAGTACTTC. This translates into CASSYGQQQYF.

For this clone: At one end the junction does not follow the germline gene, possibly because of a read error. The chain is built from TRBV7-2 and TRBJ1-5; tentative D call: TRBD1 (5 bases). The CDR3 spans 14 residues. CDR1 is SGHTA and CDR2 is FQGNSA in the germline V gene. The CDR3, as DNA: TGTGCCAGCAGCTCTACCCAGGGCAAACAGCCCCAGCATTTT. It encodes CASSSTQGKQPQHF.

The rearrangement uses TRBV6-5 and TRBJ2-3; 8 bases agree with TRBD2. Germline CDR1 MNHEY, CDR2 SVGAGI. The V segment lost 7 bases and the J segment 5 bases; nucleotides outside the gene matches: 11. This CDR3 comprises 15 residues. The CDR3 sequence is CASKGPAGVVDTQYF. The DNA of the CDR3 is TGTGCCAGCAAGGGGCCAGCGGGAGTTGTAGATACGCAGTATTTT.

The rearrangement joins TRBV5-5 to TRBJ2-1; TRBD2 agrees at 9 bases. J gave up 14 bases and V 0 bases, and 9 bases lay outside the gene matches. The CDR3 covers 14 residues. Germline loops: CDR1 SGHKS, CDR2 YYEKEE (reference sequence). This chain's CDR3 is CASSLVTSGQGEFF. The CDR3 DNA is TGTGCCAGCAGCTTGGTTACTAGCGGGCAGGGTGAGTTCTTC.